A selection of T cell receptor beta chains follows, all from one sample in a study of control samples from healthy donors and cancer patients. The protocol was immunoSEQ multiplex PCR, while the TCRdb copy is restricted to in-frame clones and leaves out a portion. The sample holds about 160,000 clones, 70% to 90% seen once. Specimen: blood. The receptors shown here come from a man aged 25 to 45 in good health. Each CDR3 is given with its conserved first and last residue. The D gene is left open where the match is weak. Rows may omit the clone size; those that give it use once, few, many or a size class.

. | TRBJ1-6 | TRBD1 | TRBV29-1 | TGCAGCGTCCTCCAAGGACAGGGGTGCTCACCCCTCCACTTT | CSVLQGQGCSPLHF
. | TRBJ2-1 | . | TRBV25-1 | TGTGCCAGCAGTGAATTTGGGACCGTGTATTTGTTCTTC | CASSEFGTVYLFF
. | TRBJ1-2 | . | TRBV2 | TGTGCCAGCAGGCTTGCCTATGGCTACACCTTC | CASRLAYGYTF
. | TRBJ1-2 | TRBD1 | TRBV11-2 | TGTGCCAGCAGCCCTGACAGGGACGGCTATGGCTACACCTTC | CASSPDRDGYGYTF
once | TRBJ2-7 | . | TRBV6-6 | TGTGCCAGCAGAACGGGCCCTCCCTGGAGCTCCTACGAGCAGTACTTC | CASRTGPPWSSYEQYF
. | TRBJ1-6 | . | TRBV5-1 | TGCGCCAGCAGCTTGACAGGAGATGGGTATAATTCACCCCTCCACTTT | CASSLTGDGYNSPLHF
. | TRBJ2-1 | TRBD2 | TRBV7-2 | TGTGCCAGCAGCCTACCCGGGGGGATCTCCTACAATGAGCAGTTCTTC | CASSLPGGISYNEQFF
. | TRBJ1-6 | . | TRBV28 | TGTGCCAGCAGTTTTTCCTATAATTCACCCCTCCACTTT | CASSFSYNSPLHF
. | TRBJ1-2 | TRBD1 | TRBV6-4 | TGTGCCAGCAGTGACTCGCCAGGGGGCGCGGATGGCTACACCTTC | CASSDSPGGADGYTF
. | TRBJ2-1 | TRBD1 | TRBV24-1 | TGTGCCACCAGTGATAGACAGGGTTTTACCTACAATGAGCAGTTCTTC | CATSDRQGFTYNEQFF
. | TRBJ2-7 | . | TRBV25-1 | TGTGCCAGCAGTGCGTCCCCGAAGGGGGGTGAGCAGTACTTC | CASSASPKGGEQYF
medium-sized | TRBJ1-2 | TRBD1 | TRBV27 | TGTGCCAATACCAAACAGGGGGTAGTTAGAAACTATGGCTACACCTTC | CANTKQGVVRNYGYTF
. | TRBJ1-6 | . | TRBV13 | TGTGCCAGCAGCTTCCGCCCCACCGGGACCGATAATTCACCCCTCCACTTT | CASSFRPTGTDNSPLHF
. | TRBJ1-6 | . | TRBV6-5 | TGTGCCAGCGAACGGCAGACCGATTCACCCCTCCACTTT | CASERQTDSPLHF
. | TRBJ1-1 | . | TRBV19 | TGTGCCAGTAGTATAGGCGTCCGGGGGGCGAACACTGAAGCTTTCTTT | CASSIGVRGANTEAFF
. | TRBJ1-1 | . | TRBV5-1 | TGCGCCAGCAGTGCCGGGATTCAGAACACTGAAGCTTTCTTT | CASSAGIQNTEAFF
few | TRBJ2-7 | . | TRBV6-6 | TGTGCCAGCAGGGTACAGGGTACCTACGAGCAGTACTTC | CASRVQGTYEQYF
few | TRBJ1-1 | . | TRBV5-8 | TGTGCCAGCATAACGGCAGCGAACACTGAAGCTTTCTTT | CASITAANTEAFF
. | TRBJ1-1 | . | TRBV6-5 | TGTGCCACTGCGGCTAGACTACAAGAATTCTTT | CATAARLQEFF
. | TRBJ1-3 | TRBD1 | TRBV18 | TGTGCCAGCTCACCGCAAGCATCCGGGACAGGGATGAACACCATATATTTT | CASSPQASGTGMNTIYF
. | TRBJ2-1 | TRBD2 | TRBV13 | TGTGCCAGCAGCTTGGGAGGGGAGGGGAGTGAGCAGTTCTTC | CASSLGGEGSEQFF
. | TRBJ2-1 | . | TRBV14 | TGTGCCAGCAGTCCCCTGGATCTCTACAATGAGCAGTTCTTC | CASSPLDLYNEQFF
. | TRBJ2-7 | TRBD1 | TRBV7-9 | TGTGCCAGCAGCCCCAGGGGGCCTATGGGTTACGAGCAGTACTTC | CASSPRGPMGYEQYF
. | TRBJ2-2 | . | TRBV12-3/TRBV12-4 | TGTGCCAGCAGTTTACTTCGGTCCGGGGAGCTGTTTTTT | CASSLLRSGELFF
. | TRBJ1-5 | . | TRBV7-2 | TGTGCCAGCAGCTCCCTTGGGTCGGGTCAGCCCCAGCATTTT | CASSSLGSGQPQHF
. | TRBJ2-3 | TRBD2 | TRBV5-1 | TGCGCCAGCAGCTTGGTGGCGGCGGGGGGTGGCACAGATACGCAGTATTTT | CASSLVAAGGGTDTQYF
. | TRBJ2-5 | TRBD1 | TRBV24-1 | TGTGCCACCAGTGATCCCCTGACAGGGACCAAGGGGGAGACCCAGTACTTC | CATSDPLTGTKGETQYF
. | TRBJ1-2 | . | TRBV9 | TGTGCCAGCAGCGTAGCTGCGCCCAGCCCCGGGAATAGGGATGTCTATGGCTACACCTTC | CASSVAAPSPGNRDVYGYTF
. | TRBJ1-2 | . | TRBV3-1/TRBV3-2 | TGTGCCAGCAGCCAAGAACCGAACTACTACTATGGCTACACCTTC | CASSQEPNYYYGYTF
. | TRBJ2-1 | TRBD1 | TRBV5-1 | TGCGCCAGCAGCCCGGAGGACAGGGGACACAATGAGCAGTTCTTC | CASSPEDRGHNEQFF
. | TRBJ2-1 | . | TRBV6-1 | TGTGCCAGCAGTGAAGGAGTGATGAAGTACAATGAGCAGTTCTTC | CASSEGVMKYNEQFF
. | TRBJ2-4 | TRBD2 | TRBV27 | TGTGCCAGCAGTTTATCGAGGGGACTAGCGGGAGAAAACATTCAGTACTTC | CASSLSRGLAGENIQYF
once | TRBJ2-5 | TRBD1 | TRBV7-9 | TGTGCCAGCAGCTTAGGACAGGGAGAGACCCAGTACTTC | CASSLGQGETQYF
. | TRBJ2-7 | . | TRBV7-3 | TGTGCCAGCAGCTTAATGTCGGTGGGCGAGCAGTACTTC | CASSLMSVGEQYF
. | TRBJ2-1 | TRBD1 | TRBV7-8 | TGTGCCAGCAGCTTAGTCCAGGGGGCGAATGAGCAGTTCTTC | CASSLVQGANEQFF
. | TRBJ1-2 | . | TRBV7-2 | TGTGCCAGCAGCCGTGGACTCTCCCCCTATGGCTACACCTTC | CASSRGLSPYGYTF
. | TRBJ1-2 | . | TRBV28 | TGTGCCAGCACCAACGATGACTCTCGCTATGGCTACACCTTC | CASTNDDSRYGYTF
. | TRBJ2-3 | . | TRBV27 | TGTGCCAGCAGCCCGAGAGGGGGGGGCCTCACAGATACGCAGTATTTT | CASSPRGGGLTDTQYF
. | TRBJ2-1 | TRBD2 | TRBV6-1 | TGTGCCAGCAGTGAAGTGCGACTAGCGGGAGGGCCGGGGCAGTTCTTC | CASSEVRLAGGPGQFF
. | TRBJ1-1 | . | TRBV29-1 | TGCAGCGTTAAGGGTATGGGCACTGAAGCTTTCTTT | CSVKGMGTEAFF
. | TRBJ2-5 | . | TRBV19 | TGTGCCAGTAGTACTAGCGTTCAAGAGACCCAGTACTTC | CASSTSVQETQYF
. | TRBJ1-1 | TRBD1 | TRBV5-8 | TGTGCCAGCAGCTTACAGGGGAGGGAAGCTTTCTTT | CASSLQGREAFF
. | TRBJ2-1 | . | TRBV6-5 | TGTGCCAGCGGGGAGACATTTACCTACAATGAGCAGTTCTTC | CASGETFTYNEQFF
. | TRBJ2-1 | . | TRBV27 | TGTGCCAGCACCTCCGTCGACCTAATTACTTACAATGAGCAGTTCTTC | CASTSVDLITYNEQFF
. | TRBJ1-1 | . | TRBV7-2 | TGTGCCAGCAGCCGCGGGCGGAACACTGAAGCTTTCTTT | CASSRGRNTEAFF
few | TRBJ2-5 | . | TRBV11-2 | TGTGCCAGCAGCTCTACCCGACAAGAGACCCAGTACTTC | CASSSTRQETQYF
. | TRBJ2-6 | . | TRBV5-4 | TGTGCCAGCAGCTTGGTTTGGCAGCTCTCTGGGGCCAACGTCCTGACTTTC | CASSLVWQLSGANVLTF
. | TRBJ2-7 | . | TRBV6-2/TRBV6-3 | TGTGCCAGCAGTTACTACCGGGAGCCCTCCTACGAGCAGTACTTC | CASSYYREPSYEQYF